These 25 T cell receptor beta chains were sequenced from one sample in a study of cytomegalovirus exposure and HLA in healthy donors. The PCR had 60 Vbeta and 13 Jbeta primers. Measured with immunoSEQ multiplex PCR; TCRdb has only the in-frame clones, and not every one. The profile shows 150,000 to 200,000 clones, 82% of them singletons. Sequences were obtained from PBMCs. These receptors came from a girl under 18 in good health and CMV-seropositive.

The chain employs TRBV5-6 and TRBJ1-1, with 9 bases lining up with TRBD1. The germline V gene encodes CDR1 SGHDT and CDR2 YYEEEE. CDR3 length: 15 residues. The V segment lost 1 base and the J segment 2 bases; nucleotides outside the gene matches: 3. This CDR3 reads CASSLNTGGNTEAFF. CDR3 nucleotide sequence: TGTGCCAGCAGCTTGAACACAGGGGGCAACACTGAAGCTTTCTTT.

The rearrangement links TRBV25-1 to TRBJ1-4, with 9 bases identical to TRBD1. V shed 7 bases, J shed 10 bases, and the junction held 10 bases outside the gene matches. The CDR3 totals 14 residues. Germline values: CDR1 MGHDK, CDR2 SYGVNS. CDR3 protein: CASTDRGDVGKLFF. The CDR3 DNA sequence: TGTGCCAGCACCGACAGGGGGGACGTTGGAAAACTGTTTTTT.

CDR3 in amino acids: CASSLREGLYGYTF. Written as DNA, the CDR3 is TGTGCCAGCAGTTTACGGGAGGGACTCTATGGCTACACCTTC. The gene calls are TRBV27 and TRBJ1-2; D is possibly TRBD1 (5 bases). Deletions cut 2 bases from V and 4 bases from J, with 11 bases between. The CDR3 extends over 14 amino acids. Germline CDR1 reads MNHEY; CDR2 reads SMNVEV (reference sequence).

The V call is TRBV27, the J call TRBJ2-5; 12 bases match TRBD2. There are 14 residues in the CDR3. The germline gives CDR1 MNHEY, CDR2 SMNVEV (reference sequence). V gave up 5 bases and J gave up 4 bases; unmatched junction bases: 2. In DNA, the CDR3 is TGTGCCAGCAGTAAGGGACTAGCGGGAGAGACCCAGTACTTC. This translates into CASSKGLAGETQYF.

V and J are TRBV11-2 and TRBJ2-5; D might be TRBD1 (6 bases). The assigned J gene may be wrong: the sequence end matches TRBJ2-7 better. Germline values: CDR1 SGHAT, CDR2 FQNNGV. The length of the CDR3 is 15 residues. The CDR3 region is CASSLAGQLSGEQYF. CDR3 sequence (DNA): TGTGCCAGCAGCTTAGCGGGACAACTTTCCGGCGAGCAGTACTTC.

The J gene is TRBJ1-2, the V gene TRBV2; maybe TRBD1 (5 bases). The length of the CDR3 is 14 residues. The germline V gene has CDR1 SNHLY and CDR2 FYNNEI. V was pared by 9 bases and J by 8 bases, with 22 bases between. The CDR3 DNA reads TGTGCCAGTCTGGTTGTCCGGGGGATCGGCGGCTACACCTTC. This sequence encodes CASLVVRGIGGYTF.

This clone appeared a single time. Written as DNA, the CDR3 is TGTGCCAGCAGTGAAGTCAGCAGGGTGGGAACCGGGGAGCTGTTTTTT. It specifies CASSEVSRVGTGELFF. The chain joins TRBV6-1 to TRBJ2-2; D is possibly TRBD1 (5 bases). The CDR3 is 16 amino acids. V lost 1 base and J 5 bases, leaving 14 bases between the germline ends. The germline gives CDR1 MNHNS, CDR2 SASEGT.

The CDR3 sequence is CASSSGPSGGALDTQYF. DNA for the CDR3: TGTGCCAGCAGCTCGGGACCTAGCGGGGGGGCCCTAGATACGCAGTATTTT. The chain employs TRBV7-8 and TRBJ2-3; 12 positions agree with TRBD2. Per germline, CDR1 SGHVS and CDR2 FQNEAQ. V was clipped by 4 bases and J by 5 bases; unmatched bases: 10. The CDR3 sequence is 17 residues long. The full variable domain, completed using reference TRBV7-8 and TRBJ2-3, is GAGVSQSPRYKVAKRGQDVALRCDPISGHVSLFWYQQALGQGPEFLTYFQNEAQLDKSGLPSDRFFAERPEGSVSTLKIQRTQQEDSAVYLCASSSGPSGGALDTQYFGPGTRLTVL.

The chain recombines TRBV28 with TRBJ2-7, with 10 bases lining up with TRBD2. This CDR3 is built from 14 residues. Losses at the gene ends were 5 bases for V and 3 bases for J; bases not matched to a gene: 4. Germline CDR1 is MDHEN and CDR2 is SYDVKM. For the CDR3, the DNA is TGTGCCAGCAGTGTACTAGCGGGGTACTACGAGCAGTACTTC. Encoded protein: CASSVLAGYYEQYF.

This clone was observed a few times. As DNA, the CDR3 is TGCGCCAGCAGTCAATTGACTGTATGGGTGGGGGGGTACAATGAGCAGTTCTTC. As protein: CASSQLTVWVGGYNEQFF. V usage is TRBV23-1 and J usage is TRBJ2-1, with 7 bases matching TRBD2. TRBV23-1 is an ORF, and what it does is uncertain. J was trimmed by 4 bases and V by 1 base; bases with no gene match: 13. This CDR3 has 18 amino acids.

The V call is TRBV7-3, the J call TRBJ2-7; no definite D call. This CDR3 has 12 amino acids. Germline loops: CDR1 SGHTA, CDR2 FQGTGA. The V end lost 1 base, the J end lost 4 bases, and 5 bases lay between the germline ends. In nucleotides, the CDR3 is TGTGCCAGCAGCTTAAGTCCTTACGAGCAGTACTTC. As protein: CASSLSPYEQYF. Variable domain in full (rest from reference TRBV7-3 and TRBJ2-7): GAGVSQTPSNKVTEKGKYVELRCDPISGHTALYWYRQSLGQGPEFLIYFQGTGAADDSGLPNDRFFAVRPEGSVSTLKIQRTERGDSAVYLCASSLSPYEQYFGPGTRLTVT.

The V call is TRBV19, the J call TRBJ2-2; 7 bases are shared with TRBD2. V was clipped by 0 bases and J by 5 bases; unmatched bases: 9. The CDR3 is 17 residues long. Per germline, CDR1 LNHDA and CDR2 SQIVND (reference sequence). In DNA, the CDR3 is TGTGCCAGTAGTATAGATCTAGAGCTAGCGGCGACCGGGGAGCTGTTTTTT. Its protein is CASSIDLELAATGELFF.

This clone was recorded a few times. The chain couples TRBV25-1 to TRBJ1-4, with TRBD1 matching over 8 bases. Trimming removed 10 bases from V and 5 bases from J; junction bases left unmatched: 6. This CDR3 contains 13 residues. Germline loops: CDR1 MGHDK, CDR2 SYGVNS. CDR3 sequence reads: CATSTGGNEKLFF. CDR3 DNA: TGTGCCACCTCCACAGGGGGAAATGAAAAACTGTTTTTT.

J is TRBJ2-7 and V is TRBV18, with 7 nucleotides matching TRBD1. V shed 4 bases and J 5 bases; nucleotides not matched to a gene: 2. The CDR3 loop spans 12 amino acids. The germline V gene encodes CDR1 KGHSH and CDR2 LQKENI. CDR3 bases: TGTGCCAGCTCACTAACAGGGGACGAGCAGTACTTC. Encoded protein: CASSLTGDEQYF. Complete variable domain (other parts from reference TRBV18 and TRBJ2-7): NAGVMQNPRHLVRRRGQEARLRCSPMKGHSHVYWYRQLPEEGLKFMVYLQKENIIDESGMPKERFSAEFPKEGPSILRIQQVVRGDSAAYFCASSLTGDEQYFGPGTRLTVT.

The rearrangement uses TRBV28 and TRBJ2-7; 13 nucleotides align to TRBD2. There are 15 residues in the CDR3. Germline CDR1 MDHEN, CDR2 SYDVKM. V dropped 5 bases and J dropped 6; count of bases not matched to a gene: 7. In DNA form, the CDR3 reads TGTGCCAGCAGTACCCGGACTAGCGGGAGTACCGAGCAGTACTTC. Its protein is CASSTRTSGSTEQYF.

The CDR3 protein is CASRGLNNEQFF. CDR3 DNA: TGTGCCAGCAGAGGACTAAACAATGAGCAGTTCTTC. The gene calls are TRBV6-1 and TRBJ2-1; D is perhaps TRBD2 (6 bases). Deletions cut 6 bases from V and 5 bases from J, with 8 bases between. Germline CDR1 MNHNS, CDR2 SASEGT. The CDR3 sequence is 12 residues long.

The chain links TRBV18 to TRBJ2-7, with 8 bases fitting TRBD2. CDR1 KGHSH and CDR2 LQKENI come from the germline V gene. The trim removed 1 base at V and 3 bases at J, leaving 8 bases unmatched. The CDR3 spans 16 residues. The CDR3 here is CASSPRGEREFYEQYF. The CDR3 nucleotides are TGTGCCAGCTCACCACGGGGGGAGCGGGAGTTCTACGAGCAGTACTTC.

The chain is built from TRBV2 and TRBJ2-7, with unresolved D. CDR3 length: 14 residues. Deletions cut 3 bases from V and 1 base from J, with 10 bases between. Germline V gene data show CDR1 as SNHLY and CDR2 as FYNNEI. The CDR3 protein is CASSDWAESYEQYF. Written as DNA, the CDR3 is TGTGCCAGCAGTGATTGGGCTGAGTCCTACGAGCAGTACTTC.

V and J are TRBV6-5 and TRBJ2-7; D is unresolved. The CDR3 totals 13 residues. V lost 2 bases to trimming and J lost 1 base, with 6 bases between them. Per germline, CDR1 MNHEY and CDR2 SVGAGI. CDR3 sequence reads: CASSYQESYEQYF. The CDR3 nucleotides are TGTGCCAGCAGTTACCAAGAGTCCTACGAGCAGTACTTC.

V gene TRBV15 combines with J gene TRBJ1-5, with 8 positions matching TRBD1. This CDR3 comprises 21 residues. CDR1 and CDR2 (germline): LNHNV, YYDKDF (reference sequence). V gave up 0 bases and J gave up 3 bases; unmatched junction bases: 19. This CDR3 is CATSRDSLDRVSTYLNQPQHF. DNA of the CDR3: TGTGCCACCAGCAGAGACTCCCTGGACAGGGTTTCGACCTACCTCAATCAGCCCCAGCATTTT.

This chain links TRBV4-3 with TRBJ1-3; D unclear. This CDR3 has 16 amino acids. The V end was cut by 1 base, the J end by 2 bases, with 12 bases between. Looked up from germline, CDR1 is LGHNA and CDR2 is YSLEER. Here the CDR3 DNA reads TGCGCCAGCAGCCAAGGCACCGGGTGGACTGGAAACACCATATATTTT. It yields the protein CASSQGTGWTGNTIYF.

The chain joins TRBV11-2 to TRBJ2-7; possible D gene TRBD2, 6 bases. Germline loops: CDR1 SGHAT, CDR2 FQNNGV. Trimming removed 3 bases at V and 1 base at J, with 7 bases between. CDR3 size: 13 residues. CDR3 residues: CASSFGSSYEQYF. The CDR3 DNA is TGTGCCAGCAGCTTCGGGAGTTCCTACGAGCAGTACTTC.

The chain is built from TRBV5-6 and TRBJ2-7; 14 nucleotides align to TRBD2. Looked up from germline, CDR1 is SGHDT and CDR2 is YYEEEE. Germline trimming cut 3 bases from V and 2 bases from J; bases unmatched to any gene: 10. The CDR3 sequence is 18 residues long. CDR3 region: CASSSTWTSGGPTYEQYF. For the CDR3, the DNA is TGTGCCAGCAGCTCCACCTGGACTAGCGGGGGGCCTACCTACGAGCAGTACTTC.

Comment on this clone: The sample has other DNA sequences that encode this CDR3 too. J is TRBJ2-2 and V is TRBV2; 9 nucleotides match TRBD1. The ends lost 5 bases at V and 4 bases at J; junction bases unmatched: 5. Per the germline V gene, CDR1 is SNHLY and CDR2 is FYNNEI. There are 15 residues in the CDR3. This CDR3 is CASSPGQGGTGELFF. The DNA of the CDR3 is TGTGCCAGCAGTCCGGGACAGGGCGGCACCGGGGAGCTGTTTTTT.

The rearrangement joins TRBV5-4 to TRBJ2-5; unclear D gene. The CDR3 has 12 amino acids. Trimming pared 2 bases from V and 0 bases from J, leaving 2 bases between. CDR1 and CDR2 (germline): SGHNT, YYREEE (reference sequence). The CDR3 region has the DNA TGTGCCAGCAGCTTCAACCAAGAGACCCAGTACTTC. Translation gives CASSFNQETQYF.